A single sample is the source of the 9 T cell receptor beta chains below, sequenced in a study of response to subunit inactivated influenza vaccine. TCRdb independently ran MiXCR on the RT-PCR reads; one entry per CDR3 protein. The sample includes 700,000 to 900,000 distinct CDR3 sequences, 21% of them seen just once. The sample was PBMCs from blood, taken 4 to 6 days after vaccination. These receptors all come from a man aged 50 or older who received an inactivated influenza vaccine.

This clonotype has just a few counts. The chain is built from TRBV11-2 and TRBJ1-5; D is undetermined. Trimming took 4 bases from V and 1 from J, leaving 23 bases between them. The CDR3 is 19 amino acids. CDR1 is SGHAT and CDR2 is FQNNGV in the germline V gene. The CDR3 sequence: CASSSPVGQPALSNQPQHF. The CDR3, as DNA: TGTGCCAGCAGCTCTCCTGTTGGGCAGCCGGCCCTAAGCAATCAGCCCCAGCATTTT. Full variable domain (remainder filled in from reference TRBV11-2 and TRBJ1-5): EAGVAQSPRYKIIEKRQSVAFWCNPISGHATLYWYQQILGQGPKLLIQFQNNGVVDDSQLPKDRFSAERLKGVDSTLKIQPAKLEDSAVYLCASSSPVGQPALSNQPQHFGDGTRLSIL.

This chain links TRBV5-1 with TRBJ2-1; 13 bases fit TRBD2. The V and J ends lost 1 base and 2 bases, in that order; junction bases with no gene match: 3. This CDR3 has 17 residues. Germline CDR1 SGHRS, CDR2 YFSETQ. For the CDR3, the DNA is TGCGCCAGCAGCTTGCCAACTAGCGGGGGGGCCTACAATGAGCAGTTCTTC. This encodes CASSLPTSGGAYNEQFF.

Many counts were recorded for this clonotype. The CDR3 spells CASSQVDPDPNYEQYF. CDR3 in DNA: TGTGCCAGCAGCCAAGTGGATCCGGACCCGAACTACGAGCAGTACTTC. The rearrangement uses TRBV3-1 and TRBJ2-7; D uncertain. Germline V gene data show CDR1 as LGHDT and CDR2 as YNNKEL (reference sequence). Trimming pared 1 base from V and 3 bases from J, leaving 16 bases between. The CDR3 is 16 amino acids.

This clonotype was observed many times. The J gene is TRBJ1-1, the V gene TRBV29-1, with 11 bases aligning to TRBD1. The germline V gene has CDR1 SQVTM and CDR2 ANQGSEA. The J segment lost 1 base and the V segment lost 6 bases, leaving 1 base of the junction unmatched. There are 13 residues in the CDR3. CDR3 amino acids: CSVGTGGNTEAFF. The DNA of the CDR3 is TGCAGCGTCGGGACAGGGGGGAACACTGAAGCTTTCTTT.

This clonotype showed up just a few times. The rearrangement uses TRBV14 and TRBJ2-1, with 8 bases fitting TRBD2. Germline assignment: CDR1 SGHDN and CDR2 FVKESK. Trimming cost V 4 bases and J 7 bases; bases outside gene matches: 15. CDR3 length: 17 amino acids. For the CDR3, the DNA is TGTGCCAGCAGCCTACACCCTGGGTGGGCTAGCGGGAATGAGCAGTTCTTC. Translated, it gives CASSLHPGWASGNEQFF.

The chain recombines TRBV18 with TRBJ2-1; possibly TRBD1 or TRBD2 for D (5 bases each). The length of the CDR3 is 16 residues. Looked up from germline, CDR1 is KGHSH and CDR2 is LQKENI. The V end was cut by 3 bases, the J end by 0 bases, with 12 bases between. This CDR3 reads CASSPRDQSSYNEQFF. CDR3 coding DNA: TGTGCCAGCTCACCCCGGGACCAGAGCTCCTACAATGAGCAGTTCTTC.

This clonotype was seen a few times. The chain carries TRBV27 and TRBJ2-3, with a tentative D call TRBD2 (6 bases). Germline lookup yields CDR1 MNHEY and CDR2 SMNVEV (reference sequence). This CDR3 spans 14 amino acids. V lost 7 bases, J lost 4 bases, and 15 bases lay in between. The CDR3 region has the DNA TGTGCCAGCATGCGGGATCTCCCCCCAGATACGCAGTATTTT. Translating it yields CASMRDLPPDTQYF.

This clonotype occurred many times. This rearrangement joins TRBV11-2 to TRBJ2-5; TRBD1 aligns across 7 bases. This CDR3 is 18 amino acids long. Germline V gene sequence: CDR1 SGHAT, CDR2 FQNNGV. Trimming removed 5 bases from V and 1 base from J; junction bases left unmatched: 16. CDR3 in DNA: TGTGCCAGCAGCCCCCGACCACCGGGACAGAGTTTCCAAGAGACCCAGTACTTC. Protein sequence: CASSPRPPGQSFQETQYF.

V gene TRBV20-1 combines with J gene TRBJ2-3; 12 nucleotides line up with TRBD2. Losses at the gene ends were 4 bases for V and 11 bases for J; bases not matched to a gene: 13. CDR1 is DFQATT and CDR2 is SNEGSKA in the germline V gene (reference sequence). The CDR3 runs 15 residues. The CDR3 spells CSAIGRRTSGVEQYF. In nucleotides, the CDR3 is TGCAGTGCTATTGGAAGAAGGACTAGCGGGGTAGAGCAGTATTTT.